A selection of T cell receptor beta chains follows, all from one sample in a study of cytomegalovirus exposure and HLA in healthy donors. The assay was immunoSEQ multiplex PCR, and TCRdb's table has in-frame clones only and misses some. The sample has about 160,000 clones, roughly three quarters seen once. Specimen: PBMCs. The receptors shown here come from a young man in good health and CMV-seropositive. CDR3s include the opening cysteine and the closing phenylalanine or tryptophan. D genes are given only for firm matches. Some rows mark clone size as missing; the rest say once, few, many or name a class of expanded clone.

D | size | J | length | V | CDR3 | DNA
. | . | TRBJ1-5 | 21 | TRBV4-1 | CASSQVPRGGRGTGSNQPQHF | TGCGCCAGCAGCCAAGTCCCCCGGGGGGGTCGGGGCACGGGCAGCAATCAGCCCCAGCATTTT
. | . | TRBJ2-5 | 13 | TRBV19 | CASSIRRGETQYF | TGTGCCAGTAGTATTCGGAGGGGAGAGACCCAGTACTTC
. | few | TRBJ2-1 | 13 | TRBV9 | CASSVGPINEQFF | TGTGCCAGCAGCGTAGGGCCGATCAATGAGCAGTTCTTC
TRBD1 | . | TRBJ2-7 | 16 | TRBV5-1 | CASSLAPGQGRYEQYF | TGCGCCAGCAGCTTGGCCCCGGGACAGGGTCGCTACGAGCAGTACTTC
. | . | TRBJ2-6 | 15 | TRBV11-2 | CASSLSSSGANVLTF | TGTGCCAGCAGCTTAAGTAGCTCTGGGGCCAACGTCCTGACTTTC
TRBD2 | . | TRBJ2-7 | 13 | TRBV29-1 | CSVEVAGAYEQYF | TGCAGCGTTGAAGTAGCGGGGGCCTACGAGCAGTACTTC
TRBD1 | . | TRBJ2-7 | 14 | TRBV30 | CAWEYGQGAYEQYF | TGTGCCTGGGAATATGGACAGGGGGCTTACGAGCAGTACTTC
. | . | TRBJ2-1 | 12 | TRBV5-5 | CASSFGADEQFF | TGTGCCAGCAGCTTTGGGGCGGATGAGCAGTTCTTC
. | . | TRBJ2-7 | 12 | TRBV7-6 | CASSSSRYEQYF | TGTGCCAGCAGCTCATCTCGGTACGAGCAGTACTTC
. | . | TRBJ1-1 | 15 | TRBV5-6 | CASSLGGRSHTEAFF | TGTGCCAGCAGCCTGGGAGGGAGGAGTCACACTGAAGCTTTCTTT
. | . | TRBJ2-2 | 12 | TRBV7-9 | CSSSPRTGELFF | TGTTCCAGCAGCCCGAGAACCGGGGAGCTGTTTTTT
TRBD1 | . | TRBJ1-3 | 16 | TRBV7-2 | CASSFGTGSSGNTIYF | TGTGCCAGCAGCTTCGGGACAGGGAGCTCTGGAAACACCATATATTTT
TRBD2 | . | TRBJ2-3 | 20 | TRBV10-2 | CASSEPAASSVGGGTDTQYF | TGCGCCAGCAGTGAGCCCGCAGCGAGTTCTGTGGGCGGGGGGACAGATACGCAGTATTTT
TRBD1 | once | TRBJ1-1 | 18 | TRBV7-2 | CASSYPDFGTGGGGEAFF | TGTGCCAGCAGCTATCCAGATTTCGGGACAGGGGGCGGAGGTGAAGCTTTCTTT
. | . | TRBJ1-1 | 15 | TRBV27 | CASSLSMGAVTEAFF | TGTGCCAGCAGTTTATCTATGGGGGCTGTCACTGAAGCTTTCTTT
. | . | TRBJ2-6 | 21 | TRBV4-3 | CASSQDPAGSGVLSGANVLTF | TGCGCCAGCAGCCAAGATCCCGCGGGTTCGGGGGTTCTCTCTGGGGCCAACGTCCTGACTTTC
. | . | TRBJ2-7 | 12 | TRBV30 | CAWSVTGTEQYF | TGTGCCTGGAGTGTAACCGGTACCGAGCAGTACTTC
. | . | TRBJ2-1 | 14 | TRBV5-4 | CASSLDGTYNEQFF | TGTGCCAGCAGCTTGGACGGTACCTACAATGAGCAGTTCTTC
TRBD2 | . | TRBJ2-3 | 17 | TRBV7-6 | CASSSPLSGRSTDTQYF | TGTGCCAGCAGCTCACCCCTCTCCGGGAGGAGCACAGATACGCAGTATTTT
. | . | TRBJ2-3 | 15 | TRBV5-6 | CASSLGGGVTDTQYF | TGTGCCAGCAGCTTGGGAGGGGGAGTGACCGATACGCAGTATTTT
. | few | TRBJ2-7 | 14 | TRBV6-5 | CASSYSGIPNEQYF | TGTGCCAGCAGTTACTCCGGGATTCCAAACGAGCAGTACTTC
. | once | TRBJ2-5 | 12 | TRBV14 | CASSFSARTQYF | TGTGCCAGCAGCTTTTCCGCGAGGACCCAGTACTTC
TRBD1 | . | TRBJ2-7 | 15 | TRBV14 | CASSQMTGATYEQYF | TGTGCCAGCAGCCAAATGACAGGGGCAACCTACGAGCAGTACTTC
. | . | TRBJ1-2 | 15 | TRBV25-1 | CASSSPGKFLYGYTF | TGTGCCAGCAGCTCCCCGGGAAAGTTCCTCTATGGCTACACCTTC
. | . | TRBJ1-2 | 14 | TRBV7-9 | CASTRALISYGYTF | TGTGCCAGCACTCGAGCTCTAATTTCGTATGGCTACACCTTC
. | . | TRBJ1-4 | 15 | TRBV11-2 | CASSLESRVWEKLFF | TGTGCCAGCAGCTTAGAATCCCGGGTTTGGGAAAAACTGTTTTTT
. | . | TRBJ2-2 | 16 | TRBV11-2 | CASRTTGRGLSGELFF | TGTGCCAGCAGAACGACAGGCCGAGGATTATCCGGGGAGCTGTTTTTT
TRBD1 | . | TRBJ1-5 | 16 | TRBV2 | CASARRGQGGNQPQHF | TGTGCCAGCGCCCGGAGGGGACAGGGCGGCAATCAGCCCCAGCATTTT
. | . | TRBJ1-5 | 15 | TRBV19 | CASSIQVGGNQPQHF | TGTGCCAGTAGTATCCAGGTCGGGGGCAATCAGCCCCAGCATTTT
. | . | TRBJ2-2 | 13 | TRBV30 | CAWSARSPGELFF | TGTGCCTGGAGTGCTCGGAGCCCCGGGGAGCTGTTTTTT
TRBD1 | once | TRBJ1-4 | 15 | TRBV9 | CASSSQGATNEKLFF | TGTGCCAGCAGCTCCCAGGGGGCAACTAATGAAAAACTGTTTTTT
TRBD1 | . | TRBJ2-2 | 15 | TRBV5-1 | CASSWTGTDTGELFF | TGCGCCAGCAGCTGGACCGGGACAGACACCGGGGAGCTGTTTTTT
TRBD2 | few | TRBJ2-5 | 16 | TRBV18 | CASSPPGSGRMETQYF | TGTGCCAGCTCACCACCGGGGAGCGGGAGAATGGAGACCCAGTACTTC
. | . | TRBJ1-1 | 11 | TRBV27 | CASSSPQEAFF | TGTGCCAGCAGTTCCCCCCAGGAAGCTTTCTTT
. | . | TRBJ1-5 | 13 | TRBV2 | CASAGEPNQPQHF | TGTGCCAGCGCCGGGGAGCCCAATCAGCCCCAGCATTTT
. | . | TRBJ2-3 | 16 | TRBV6-1 | CASSVFLEGTADTQYF | TGTGCCAGCAGTGTGTTTTTGGAGGGGACAGCAGATACGCAGTATTTT
. | . | TRBJ2-1 | 13 | TRBV16 | CASSQSVSNEQFF | TGTGCCAGCAGCCAATCTGTGAGCAATGAGCAGTTCTTC
. | . | TRBJ1-5 | 15 | TRBV6-6 | CASWTAGMGNQPQHF | TGTGCCAGCTGGACAGCAGGTATGGGCAATCAGCCCCAGCATTTT
TRBD2 | . | TRBJ2-1 | 16 | TRBV4-1 | CASSQGPGLAGSEQFF | TGCGCCAGCAGCCAGGGACCGGGACTAGCGGGAAGTGAGCAGTTCTTC
. | . | TRBJ2-7 | 13 | TRBV28 | CASRPQGTYEQYF | TGTGCCAGCAGACCACAGGGTACCTACGAGCAGTACTTC